This T cell receptor (beta chain) is from a study of OX40 agonist ivuxolimab in advanced cancers. Study findings and constraints: Low normalized T-cell clonal expansion was also seen in some nonresponders.

About this clone: The antigen is unknown.

Sequenced by immunoSEQ multiplex PCR; TCRdb stores in-frame clones only, minus some. The repertoire has 70,000 to 75,000 clones, around 88% of them found once; the top ten carry 2.5% to 3%. This receptor was identified in an adult with an advanced solid tumor such as melanoma, head and neck, liver or kidney cancer. The source was CD4+ or CD8+ T cells sorted from blood, collected in a trial of the OX40 agonist ivuxolimab.

CDR3 region: CAWTQQGGMGQPQHF. CDR3 DNA sequence: TGTGCCTGGACCCAACAGGGAGGTATGGGTCAGCCCCAGCATTTT. The gene calls are TRBV30 and TRBJ1-5, with a possible D match to TRBD1 (6 bases). Trimming removed 4 bases from V and 6 bases from J, with 19 bases in between. Per germline, CDR1 GTSNPN and CDR2 SVGIG (reference sequence). The CDR3 extends over 15 amino acids.